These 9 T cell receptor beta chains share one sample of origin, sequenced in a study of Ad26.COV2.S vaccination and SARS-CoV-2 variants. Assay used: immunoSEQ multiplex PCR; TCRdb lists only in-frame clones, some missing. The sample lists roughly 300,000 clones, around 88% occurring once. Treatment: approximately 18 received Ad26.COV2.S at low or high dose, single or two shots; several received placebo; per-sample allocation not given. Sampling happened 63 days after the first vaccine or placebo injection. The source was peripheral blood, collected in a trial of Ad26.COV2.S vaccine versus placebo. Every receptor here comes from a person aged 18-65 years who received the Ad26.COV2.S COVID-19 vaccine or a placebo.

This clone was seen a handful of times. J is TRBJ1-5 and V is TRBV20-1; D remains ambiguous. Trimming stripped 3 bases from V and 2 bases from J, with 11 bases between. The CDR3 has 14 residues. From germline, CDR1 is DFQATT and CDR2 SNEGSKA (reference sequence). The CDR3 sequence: CSASRRVGNQPQHF. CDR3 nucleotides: TGCAGTGCTAGTAGGCGGGTGGGCAATCAGCCCCAGCATTTT.

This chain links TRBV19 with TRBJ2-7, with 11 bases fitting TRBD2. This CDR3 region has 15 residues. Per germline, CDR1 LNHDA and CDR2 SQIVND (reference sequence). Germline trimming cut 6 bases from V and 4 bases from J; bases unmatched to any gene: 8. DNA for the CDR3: TGTGCCAGTAGCTATTCGGGACTAGCGGTTTACGAGCAGTACTTC. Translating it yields CASSYSGLAVYEQYF.

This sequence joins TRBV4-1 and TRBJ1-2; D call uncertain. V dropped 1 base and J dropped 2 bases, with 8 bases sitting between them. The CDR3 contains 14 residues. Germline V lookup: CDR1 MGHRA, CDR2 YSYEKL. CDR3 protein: CASSQVVRNYGYTF. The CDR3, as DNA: TGCGCCAGCAGCCAAGTTGTCAGGAACTATGGCTACACCTTC.

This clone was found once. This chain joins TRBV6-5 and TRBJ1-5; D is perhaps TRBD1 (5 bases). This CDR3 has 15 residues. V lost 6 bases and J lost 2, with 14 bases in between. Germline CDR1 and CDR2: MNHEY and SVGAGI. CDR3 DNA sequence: TGTGCCAGCAGCTGGTCAGGGATCGGCAATCAGCCCCAGCATTTT. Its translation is CASSWSGIGNQPQHF.

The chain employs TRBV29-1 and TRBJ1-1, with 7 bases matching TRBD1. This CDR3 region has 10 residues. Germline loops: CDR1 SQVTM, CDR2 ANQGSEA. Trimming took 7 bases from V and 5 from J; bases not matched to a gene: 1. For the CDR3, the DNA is TGCAGCGCGACAGGGACTGAAGCTTTCTTT. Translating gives CSATGTEAFF.

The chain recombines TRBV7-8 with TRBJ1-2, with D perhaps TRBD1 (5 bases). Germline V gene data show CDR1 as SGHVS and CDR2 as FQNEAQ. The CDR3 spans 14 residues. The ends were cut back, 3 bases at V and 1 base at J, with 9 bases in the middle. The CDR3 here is CASSFRDVNYGYTF. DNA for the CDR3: TGTGCCAGCAGCTTCCGGGACGTTAACTATGGCTACACCTTC.

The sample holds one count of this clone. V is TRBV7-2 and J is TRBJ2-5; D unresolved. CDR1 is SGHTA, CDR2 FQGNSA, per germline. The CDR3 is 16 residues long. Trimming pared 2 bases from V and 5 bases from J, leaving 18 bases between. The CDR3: CASSLSLGRLLETQYF. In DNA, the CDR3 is TGTGCCAGCAGCTTAAGTCTCGGACGGCTGCTCGAGACCCAGTACTTC.

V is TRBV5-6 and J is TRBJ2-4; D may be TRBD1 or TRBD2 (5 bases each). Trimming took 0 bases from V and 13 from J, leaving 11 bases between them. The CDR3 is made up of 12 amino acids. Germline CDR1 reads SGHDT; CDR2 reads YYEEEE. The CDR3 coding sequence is TGTGCCAGCAGCTTGGGGGACCGTCGACAGTACTTC. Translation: CASSLGDRRQYF. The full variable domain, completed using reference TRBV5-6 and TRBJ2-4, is DAGVTQSPTHLIKTRGQQVTLRCSPKSGHDTVSWYQQALGQGPQFIFQYYEEEERQRGNFPDRFSGHQFPNYSSELNVNALLLGDSALYLCASSLGDRRQYFGAGTRLSVL.

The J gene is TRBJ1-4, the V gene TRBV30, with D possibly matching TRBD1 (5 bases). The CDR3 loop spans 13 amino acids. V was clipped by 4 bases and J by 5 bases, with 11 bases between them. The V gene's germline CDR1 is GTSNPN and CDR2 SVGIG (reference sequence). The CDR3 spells CAWTGRLNEKLFF. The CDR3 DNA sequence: TGTGCCTGGACGGGACGCCTCAATGAAAAACTGTTTTTT.